This entry features one T cell receptor (beta chain) sequence. Using immunoSEQ multiplex PCR, the repertoire was profiled, and TCRdb retains in-frame clones only, with some absent. This sample has 150,000 to 180,000 clones; around 89% occur once, and the top ten carry 3% to 3.5%. This sample is part of a study of T cell responses to AZD1222 COVID-19 vaccine. This specimen was peripheral blood, taken on day 0 of AZD1222 vaccination. The receptor comes from an adult in good health.

This chain's CDR3 is CASSLPRQGASNEQFF. Written as DNA, the CDR3 is TGTGCCAGCAGCCTCCCGCGACAGGGGGCGAGCAATGAGCAGTTCTTC. The chain couples TRBV6-2 or TRBV6-3 to TRBJ2-1, with 10 bases aligning to TRBD1. CDR3 length: 16 amino acids. Germline V gene lookup returns CDR1 MNHEY and CDR2 SVGEGT. The V segment lost 6 bases and the J segment 6 bases; nucleotides outside the gene matches: 11.